The source of this TCR beta chain is a study of breast tumors, draining lymph nodes, adjacent tissues. In its sample, this clonotype was seen many times. The antigen is not known. Axillary draining lymph nodes of breast cancer patients supplied the node samples. Notes on the study in general: Luminal-like breast cancer showed significantly higher tumor–nontumor repertoire similarity than basal-like. Compared with lymph nodes, tumors were less diverse; compared with nontumor tissue, more. That most tumor T cells come from lymph nodes remained unproven.

The CDR3 is 12 residues long. CDR1 is MNHEY, CDR2 SMNVEV, per germline (reference sequence). V was shortened by 7 bases and J by 10 bases, with 11 bases between the two germline ends. One entry per CDR3 protein, called by TCRdb with MiXCR from the multiplex PCR reads. The table shows 180,000 or so distinct CDR3 sequences, with roughly a third occurring only once. Sequencing was done on a sample of axillary lymph node tissue. V gene TRBV27 combines with J gene TRBJ1-6; unclear D gene. The sequence was collected from a female donor with breast cancer. Some clones in this sample may be carry-over from other donors' samples. Here the CDR3 DNA reads TGTGCCAGCAAGGAGGGATGGTCACCCCTCCACTTT. Its translation: CASKEGWSPLHF.